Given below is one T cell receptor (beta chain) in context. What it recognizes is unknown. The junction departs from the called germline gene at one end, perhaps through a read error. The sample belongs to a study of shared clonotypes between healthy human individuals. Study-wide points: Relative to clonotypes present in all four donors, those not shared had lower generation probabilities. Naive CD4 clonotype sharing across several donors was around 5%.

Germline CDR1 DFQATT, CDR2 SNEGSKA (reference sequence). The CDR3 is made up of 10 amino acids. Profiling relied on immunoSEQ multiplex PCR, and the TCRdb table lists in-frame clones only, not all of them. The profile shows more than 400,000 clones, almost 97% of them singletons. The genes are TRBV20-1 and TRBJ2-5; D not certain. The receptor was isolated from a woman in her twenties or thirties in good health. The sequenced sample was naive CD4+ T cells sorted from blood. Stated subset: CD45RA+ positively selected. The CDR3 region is CSVRKETQYF. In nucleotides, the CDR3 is TGCAGTGTTAGAAAAGAGACCCAGTACTTC.